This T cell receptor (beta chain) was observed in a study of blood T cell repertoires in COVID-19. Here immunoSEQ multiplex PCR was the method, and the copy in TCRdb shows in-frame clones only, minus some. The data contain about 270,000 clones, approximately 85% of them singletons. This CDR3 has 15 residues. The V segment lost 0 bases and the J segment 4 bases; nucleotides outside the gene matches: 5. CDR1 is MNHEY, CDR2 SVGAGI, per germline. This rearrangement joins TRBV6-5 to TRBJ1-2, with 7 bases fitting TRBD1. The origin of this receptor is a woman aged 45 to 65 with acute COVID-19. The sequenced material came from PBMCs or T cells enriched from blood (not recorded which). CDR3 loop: CASSYSNRGGYGYTF. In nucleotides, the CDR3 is TGTGCCAGCAGTTACTCGAACAGGGGAGGCTATGGCTACACCTTC.